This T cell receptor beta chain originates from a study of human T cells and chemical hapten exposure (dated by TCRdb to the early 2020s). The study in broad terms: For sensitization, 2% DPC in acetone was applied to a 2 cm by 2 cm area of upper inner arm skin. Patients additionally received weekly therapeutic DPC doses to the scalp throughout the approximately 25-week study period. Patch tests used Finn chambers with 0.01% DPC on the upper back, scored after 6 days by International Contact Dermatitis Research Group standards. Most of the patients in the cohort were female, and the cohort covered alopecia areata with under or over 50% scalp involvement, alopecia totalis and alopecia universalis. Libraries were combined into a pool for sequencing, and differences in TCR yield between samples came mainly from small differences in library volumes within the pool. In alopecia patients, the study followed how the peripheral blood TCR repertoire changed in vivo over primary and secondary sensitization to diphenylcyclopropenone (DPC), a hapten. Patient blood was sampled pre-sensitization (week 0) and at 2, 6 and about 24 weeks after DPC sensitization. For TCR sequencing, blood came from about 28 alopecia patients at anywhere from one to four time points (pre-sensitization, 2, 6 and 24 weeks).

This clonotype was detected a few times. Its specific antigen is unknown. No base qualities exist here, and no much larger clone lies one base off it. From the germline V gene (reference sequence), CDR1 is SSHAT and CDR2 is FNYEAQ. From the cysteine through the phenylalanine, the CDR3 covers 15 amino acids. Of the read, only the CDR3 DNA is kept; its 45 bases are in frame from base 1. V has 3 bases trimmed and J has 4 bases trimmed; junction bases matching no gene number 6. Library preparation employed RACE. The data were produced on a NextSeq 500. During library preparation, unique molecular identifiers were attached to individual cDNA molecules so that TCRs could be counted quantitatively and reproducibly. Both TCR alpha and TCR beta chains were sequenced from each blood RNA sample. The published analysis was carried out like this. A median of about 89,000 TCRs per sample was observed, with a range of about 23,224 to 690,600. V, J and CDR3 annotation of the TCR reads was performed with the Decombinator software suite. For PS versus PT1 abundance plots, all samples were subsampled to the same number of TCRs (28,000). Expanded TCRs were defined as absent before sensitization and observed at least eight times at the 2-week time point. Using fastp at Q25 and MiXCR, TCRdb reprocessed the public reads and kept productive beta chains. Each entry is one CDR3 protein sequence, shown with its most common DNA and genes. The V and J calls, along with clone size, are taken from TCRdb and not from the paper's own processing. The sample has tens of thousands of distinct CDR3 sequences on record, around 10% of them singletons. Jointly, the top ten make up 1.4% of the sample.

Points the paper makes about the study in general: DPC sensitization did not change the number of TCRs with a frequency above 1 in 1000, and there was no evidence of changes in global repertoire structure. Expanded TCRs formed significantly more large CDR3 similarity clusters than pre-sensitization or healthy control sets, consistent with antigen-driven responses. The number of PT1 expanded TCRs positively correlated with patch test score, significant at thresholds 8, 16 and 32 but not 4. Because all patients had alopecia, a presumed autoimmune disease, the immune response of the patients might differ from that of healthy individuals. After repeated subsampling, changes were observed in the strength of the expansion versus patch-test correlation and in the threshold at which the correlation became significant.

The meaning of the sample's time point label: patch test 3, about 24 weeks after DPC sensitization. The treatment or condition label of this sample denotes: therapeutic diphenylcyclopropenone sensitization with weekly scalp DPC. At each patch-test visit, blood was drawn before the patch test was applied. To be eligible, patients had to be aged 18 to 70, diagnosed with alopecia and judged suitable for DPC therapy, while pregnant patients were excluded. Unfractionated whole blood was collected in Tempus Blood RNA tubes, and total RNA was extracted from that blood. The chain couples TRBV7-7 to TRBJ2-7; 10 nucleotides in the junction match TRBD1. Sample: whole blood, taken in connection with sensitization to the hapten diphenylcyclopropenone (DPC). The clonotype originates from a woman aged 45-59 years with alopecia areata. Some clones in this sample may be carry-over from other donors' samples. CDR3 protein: CASSFPTGGRYEQYF. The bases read TGTGCCAGCAGCTTCCCGACAGGGGGCCGGTACGAGCAGTACTTC.